Listed below are T cell receptor beta chains from one sample, sequenced in a study of shared T cell receptors in the human thymus. Sequencing used immunoSEQ multiplex PCR; TCRdb keeps in-frame clones, though not all of them. The sample has over 350,000 clones; 85% to 95% are singletons. Sequences were obtained from thymocytes. Receptor source: a human donor. Both conserved end residues are trimmed from each CDR3. Each record gives: clone size, V gene, CDR3 protein. Size is stated for part of the rows, as once, few or many counts, or as a class when the clone is expanded.

. | TRBV30 | AWNRTRFQF
once | TRBV28 | ASTVGGPPETQY
once | TRBV15 | ATSRGLLAGGKHEQY
. | TRBV4-3 | ASSQGVPTDTQY
. | TRBV21-1 | ASSQNAGGSYNEQF
. | TRBV28 | ASSGGPQRTDTQY
. | TRBV29-1 | SVEKVSHHNEQF
. | TRBV5-6 | ATSSGRVFTDNEQF
. | TRBV10-3 | AISGSTGGWDTQY
. | TRBV21-1 | ASSPRAGLEQY
once | TRBV4-3 | ASSQVLDGRGAYEQY
. | TRBV29-1 | SVQAGVRTGELF
. | TRBV29-1 | SVLDRAYGYT
. | TRBV4-3 | ASSPGMQRRTDTQY
. | TRBV19 | ASSSSELNTEAF
. | TRBV12-5 | ASGLTGDRVNNEQF
. | TRBV28 | ASIGGGRKYEQY
. | TRBV27 | ASSWSVASGRGGSLHNEQF
. | TRBV15 | ATSRDRDPGASYEQY
. | TRBV7-3 | ASSPRGQGIPSNQPQH
. | TRBV27 | ASSSGLVGNEQF
. | TRBV2 | ASSRVSGRTY
. | TRBV19 | ASSPPTGVHNQPQH
. | TRBV2 | ASSDPYGNYEQY
. | TRBV5-4 | ASSLRLVEYETQY
. | TRBV30 | AWSRQGNEQF
. | TRBV7-8 | ASSPPGTRSSNEQF
. | TRBV28 | ASSPLSEGGPGETQY
. | TRBV4-3 | ASSQARQKPGHGKAGELF
. | TRBV5-1 | ASSFTPAYEQY
. | TRBV28 | ASSWVNRAYEQY
. | TRBV6-5 | ASSSDRGSGELF
. | TRBV7-9 | ATGVTPGNTIY
once | TRBV5-6 | ASSYDGTSGHTGELF
. | TRBV7-3 | ASRRNPSTDTQY
. | TRBV5-4 | ASSRWVKGDSSYEQY
. | TRBV28 | ASTDARGQETQY
. | TRBV7-2 | ASRWTEETQY
. | TRBV5-1 | ASSFTMREDTQY
. | TRBV7-6 | ASSSRVSTEAF
. | TRBV9 | ASSVVRENSTDTQY
. | TRBV4-1 | ASSPRSPSYEQY
once | TRBV28 | ASSLCGVDGSAEQY
once | TRBV19 | ASGGQGNSPKTDTQY
few | TRBV27 | ASSSTAKGQAERARETQY
. | TRBV4-1 | ASSQEPPGEGYT
. | TRBV27 | ASSSYRSGRAYNEQF
. | TRBV23-1 | ASSHSNRDRGLTDTQY